The 2 T cell receptor beta chains below come from one sample, sequenced in a study of PD-L1 blockade in urothelial cancer. Measured with immunoSEQ multiplex PCR; TCRdb has only the in-frame clones, and not every one. The data show 38,000 or so clones, about four fifths seen once. Indicated time point: peripheral blood 6 weeks after treatment start. This material consisted of PBMCs, taken around atezolizumab (anti-PD-L1) treatment. These receptors all stem from a man aged 35 to 55 with urothelial cancer.

This chain's CDR3 is CASSYSWREKLFF. CDR3 DNA sequence: TGTGCCAGCAGTTACTCGTGGCGGGAAAAACTGTTTTTT. The chain links TRBV6-5 to TRBJ1-4; D not resolved. Looked up from germline, CDR1 is MNHEY and CDR2 is SVGAGI. Trimming shortened V by 0 bases and J by 8 bases, and 7 bases separated the two germline ends. CDR3 size: 13 residues.

The chain employs TRBV14 and TRBJ1-2; 7 bases are shared with TRBD1. The germline V gene has CDR1 SGHDN and CDR2 FVKESK. J gave up 6 bases and V 3 bases, and 4 bases lay outside the gene matches. The length of the CDR3 is 13 residues. The CDR3 here is CASSQGQSHGYTF. The CDR3 coding sequence is TGTGCCAGCAGCCAGGGACAGTCCCATGGCTACACCTTC.